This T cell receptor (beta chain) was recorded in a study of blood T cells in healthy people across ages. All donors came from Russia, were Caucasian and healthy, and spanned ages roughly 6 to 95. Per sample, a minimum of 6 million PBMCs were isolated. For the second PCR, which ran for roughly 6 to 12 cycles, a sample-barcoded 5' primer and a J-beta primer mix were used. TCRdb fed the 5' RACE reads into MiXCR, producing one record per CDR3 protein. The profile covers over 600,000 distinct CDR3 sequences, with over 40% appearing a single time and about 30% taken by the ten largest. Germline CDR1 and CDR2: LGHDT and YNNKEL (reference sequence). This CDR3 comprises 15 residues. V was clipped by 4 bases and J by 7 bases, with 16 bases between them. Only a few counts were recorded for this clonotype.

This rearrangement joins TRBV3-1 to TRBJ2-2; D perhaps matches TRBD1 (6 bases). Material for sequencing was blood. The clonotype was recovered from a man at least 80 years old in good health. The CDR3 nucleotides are TGTGCCAGCAGCCGGGGGCCCCCCATGAGCGGGGAGCTGTTTTTT. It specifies CASSRGPPMSGELFF. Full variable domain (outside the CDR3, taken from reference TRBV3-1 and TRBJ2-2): DTAVSQTPKYLVTQMGNDKSIKCEQNLGHDTMYWYKQDSKKFLKIMFSYNNKELIINETVPNRFSPKSPDKAHLNLHINSLELGDSAVYFCASSRGPPMSGELFFGEGSRLTVL.